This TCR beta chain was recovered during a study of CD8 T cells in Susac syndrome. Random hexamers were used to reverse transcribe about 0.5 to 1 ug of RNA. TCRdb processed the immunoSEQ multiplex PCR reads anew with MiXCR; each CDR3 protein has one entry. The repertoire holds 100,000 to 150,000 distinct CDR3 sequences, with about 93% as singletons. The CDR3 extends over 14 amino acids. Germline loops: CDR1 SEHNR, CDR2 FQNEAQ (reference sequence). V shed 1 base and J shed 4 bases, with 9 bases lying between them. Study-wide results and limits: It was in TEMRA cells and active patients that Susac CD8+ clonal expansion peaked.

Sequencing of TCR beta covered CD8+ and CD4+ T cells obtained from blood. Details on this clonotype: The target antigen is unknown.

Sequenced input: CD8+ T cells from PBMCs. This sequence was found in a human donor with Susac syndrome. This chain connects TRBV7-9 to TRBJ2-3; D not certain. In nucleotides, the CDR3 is TGTGCCAGCAGCTTAGGTACATCCCCAGATACGCAGTATTTT. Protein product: CASSLGTSPDTQYF.